The present entry profiles one TCR beta chain with its context. Its specificity is unknown. TCRdb re-called the 5' RACE reads with MiXCR, one entry per CDR3 protein. The sample holds 150,000 to 200,000 distinct CDR3 sequences, under 14% seen once. V lost 6 bases and J 5 bases, leaving 13 bases between the germline ends. This CDR3 is built from 13 residues. CDR1 MNHEY and CDR2 SVGAGI come from the germline V gene. The sample comes from a study of CD8 T cells in ankylosing spondylitis. Study outcomes and limitations: Researchers reportedly found disease-linked clones significantly enriched in matched ankylosing spondylitis synovial fluid.

The origin of this receptor is a male donor with ankylosing spondylitis or in good health (not recorded which). Sequenced sample: blood, either unsorted or a sorted T cell fraction (not recorded which). The rearrangement links TRBV6-5 to TRBJ1-1; D call uncertain. The CDR3 DNA is TGTGCCAGCAGAAAGCCCCTCGGGACTGAAGCTTTCTTT. This codes for CASRKPLGTEAFF.